The subject of this entry is one T cell receptor (beta chain). Antigen: not known. The PCR ran on 60 Vbeta and 13 Jbeta primers. This table comes from immunoSEQ multiplex PCR, and its TCRdb copy is limited to in-frame clones, with some not included. Of approximately 200,000 clones in the sample, over 65% were seen once. This record belongs to a study of cytomegalovirus exposure and HLA in healthy donors. The overall study: For the approximately 420 genotyped donors, roughly 80% fell within the Caucasian-associated ancestry cluster. Findings and caveats of the study: It was reported that TCR beta sequences correctly inferred the HLA-A and HLA-B alleles for most subjects.

Germline values: CDR1 SGHRS, CDR2 YFSETQ. V lost 5 bases to trimming and J lost 8 bases, with 16 bases between them. This CDR3 is 14 amino acids long. The TCR comes from a human donor in good health. Sequencing was done on a sample of PBMCs. J is TRBJ1-4 and V is TRBV5-1; D ambiguous. The CDR3 loop reads CASRSGDIGEKLFF. Written as DNA, the CDR3 is TGCGCCAGCAGGTCCGGGGATATCGGCGAAAAACTGTTTTTT.